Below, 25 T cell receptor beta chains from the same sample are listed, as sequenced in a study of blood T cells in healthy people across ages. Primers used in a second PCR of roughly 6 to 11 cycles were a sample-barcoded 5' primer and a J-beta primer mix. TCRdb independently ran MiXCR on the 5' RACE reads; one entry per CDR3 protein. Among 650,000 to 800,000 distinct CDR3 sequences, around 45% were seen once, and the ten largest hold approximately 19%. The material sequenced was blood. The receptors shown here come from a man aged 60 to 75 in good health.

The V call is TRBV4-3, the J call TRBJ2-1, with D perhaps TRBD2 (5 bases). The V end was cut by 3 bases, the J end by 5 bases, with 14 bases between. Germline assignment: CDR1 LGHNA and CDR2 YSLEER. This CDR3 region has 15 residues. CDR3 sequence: CASSHPTPSNNEQFF. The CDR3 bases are TGCGCCAGCAGCCACCCTACTCCTAGCAACAATGAGCAGTTCTTC.

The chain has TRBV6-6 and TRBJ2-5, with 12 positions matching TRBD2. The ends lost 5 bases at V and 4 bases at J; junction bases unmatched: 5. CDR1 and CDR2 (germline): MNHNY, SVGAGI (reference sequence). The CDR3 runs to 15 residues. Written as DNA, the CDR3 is TGTGCCAGCAGTACTAGGACTAGCGGGGTAGAGACCCAGTACTTC. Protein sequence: CASSTRTSGVETQYF.

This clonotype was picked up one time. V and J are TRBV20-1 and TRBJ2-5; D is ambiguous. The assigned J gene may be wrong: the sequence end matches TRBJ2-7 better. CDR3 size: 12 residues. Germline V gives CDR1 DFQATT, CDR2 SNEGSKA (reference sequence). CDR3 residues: CSVAKGLHEQYF. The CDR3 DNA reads TGCAGTGTCGCTAAGGGCCTACACGAGCAGTACTTC.

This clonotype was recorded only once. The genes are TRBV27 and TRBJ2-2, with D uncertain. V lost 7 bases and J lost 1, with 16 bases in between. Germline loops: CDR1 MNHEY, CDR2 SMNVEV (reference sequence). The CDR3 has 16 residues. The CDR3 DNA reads TGTGCCAGCACCAAGAGAAGTCAAGGGAACACCGGGGAGCTGTTTTTT. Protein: CASTKRSQGNTGELFF.

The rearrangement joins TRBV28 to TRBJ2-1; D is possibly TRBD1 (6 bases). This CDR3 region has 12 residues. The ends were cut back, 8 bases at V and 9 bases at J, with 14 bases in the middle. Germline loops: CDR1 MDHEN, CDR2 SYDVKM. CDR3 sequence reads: CASLPGVGEQFF. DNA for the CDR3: TGTGCCAGCCTCCCAGGGGTCGGTGAGCAGTTCTTC.

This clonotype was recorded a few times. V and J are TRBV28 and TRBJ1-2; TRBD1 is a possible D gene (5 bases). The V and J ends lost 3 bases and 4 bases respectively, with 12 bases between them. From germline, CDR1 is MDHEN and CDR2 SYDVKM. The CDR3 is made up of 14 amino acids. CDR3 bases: TGTGCCAGCAGTTTTCTTCAGGGCTCCTATGGCTACACCTTC. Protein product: CASSFLQGSYGYTF.

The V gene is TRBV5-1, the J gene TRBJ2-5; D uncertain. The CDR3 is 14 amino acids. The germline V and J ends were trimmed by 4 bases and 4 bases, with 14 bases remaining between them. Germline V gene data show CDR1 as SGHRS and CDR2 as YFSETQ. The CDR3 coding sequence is TGCGCCAGCAGCGTGACCCAACCAGGAGAGACCCAGTACTTC. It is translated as CASSVTQPGETQYF.

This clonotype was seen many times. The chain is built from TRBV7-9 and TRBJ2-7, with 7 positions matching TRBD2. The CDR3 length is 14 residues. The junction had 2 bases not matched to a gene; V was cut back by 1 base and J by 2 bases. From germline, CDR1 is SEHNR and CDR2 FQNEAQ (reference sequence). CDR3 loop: CASSLERGPYEQYF. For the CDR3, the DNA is TGTGCCAGCAGCTTAGAGCGGGGCCCCTACGAGCAGTACTTC.

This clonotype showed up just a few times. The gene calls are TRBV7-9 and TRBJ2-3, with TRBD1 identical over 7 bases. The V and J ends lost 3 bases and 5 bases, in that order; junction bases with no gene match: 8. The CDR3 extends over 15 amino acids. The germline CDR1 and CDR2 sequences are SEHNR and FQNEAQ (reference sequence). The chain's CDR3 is CASSFLKGAGDTQYF. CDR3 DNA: TGTGCCAGCAGCTTTTTAAAGGGGGCAGGAGATACGCAGTATTTT.

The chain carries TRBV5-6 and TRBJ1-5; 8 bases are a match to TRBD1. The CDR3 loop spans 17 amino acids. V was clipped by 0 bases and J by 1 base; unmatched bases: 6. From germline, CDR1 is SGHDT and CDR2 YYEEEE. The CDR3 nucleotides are TGTGCCAGCAGCTTGGAGTCAGGGGGCGCGAGCAATCAGCCCCAGCATTTT. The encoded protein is CASSLESGGASNQPQHF.

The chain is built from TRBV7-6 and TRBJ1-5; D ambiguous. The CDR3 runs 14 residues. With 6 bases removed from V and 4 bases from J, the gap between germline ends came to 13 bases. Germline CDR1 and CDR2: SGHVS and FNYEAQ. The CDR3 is CASRSVPGNQPQHF. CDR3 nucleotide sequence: TGTGCCAGCAGATCAGTTCCGGGGAATCAGCCCCAGCATTTT.

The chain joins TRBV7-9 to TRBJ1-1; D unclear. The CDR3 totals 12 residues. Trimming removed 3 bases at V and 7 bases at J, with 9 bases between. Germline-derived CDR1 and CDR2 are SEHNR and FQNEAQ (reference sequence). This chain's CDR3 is CASSLSEGEAFF. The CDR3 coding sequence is TGTGCCAGCAGCTTGTCAGAGGGTGAAGCTTTCTTT.

The CDR3 bases are TGTGCCAGCAAACGGAACGCCGGTAATGAGCAGTTCTTC. This encodes CASKRNAGNEQFF. The chain is built from TRBV6-2 or TRBV6-3 and TRBJ2-1; D is undetermined. The length of the CDR3 is 13 residues. Germline V lookup: CDR1 MNHEY, CDR2 SVGEGT. Trimming pared 7 bases from V and 7 bases from J, leaving 14 bases between.

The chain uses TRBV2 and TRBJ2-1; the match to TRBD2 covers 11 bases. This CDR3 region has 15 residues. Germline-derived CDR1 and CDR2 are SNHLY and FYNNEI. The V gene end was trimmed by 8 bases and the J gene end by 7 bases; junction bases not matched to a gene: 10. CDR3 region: CASGIAGGTLNEQFF. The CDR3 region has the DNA TGTGCCAGCGGAATAGCGGGGGGGACCCTAAATGAGCAGTTCTTC.

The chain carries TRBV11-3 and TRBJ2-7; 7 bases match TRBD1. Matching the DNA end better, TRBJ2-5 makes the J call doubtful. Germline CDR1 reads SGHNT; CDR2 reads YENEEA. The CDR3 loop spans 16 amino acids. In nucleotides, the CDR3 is TGTGCCAGCAGCTTAGAGGAACAGGGGTCCCCCGAGACCCAGTACTTC. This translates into CASSLEEQGSPETQYF.

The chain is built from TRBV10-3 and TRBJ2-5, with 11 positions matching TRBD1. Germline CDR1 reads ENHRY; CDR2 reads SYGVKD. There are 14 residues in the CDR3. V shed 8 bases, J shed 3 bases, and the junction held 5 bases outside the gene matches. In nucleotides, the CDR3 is TGTGCCATCTCTCGGGGACAGGGGGAAGAGACCCAGTACTTC. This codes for CAISRGQGEETQYF.

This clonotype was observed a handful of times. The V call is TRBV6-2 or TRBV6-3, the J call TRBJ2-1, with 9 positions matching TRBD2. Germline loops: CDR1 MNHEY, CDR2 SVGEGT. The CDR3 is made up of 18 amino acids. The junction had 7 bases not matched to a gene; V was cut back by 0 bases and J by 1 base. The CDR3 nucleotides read TGTGCCAGCAGTTACTCCTTCAGCGGGGGGTCGTCCTACAATGAGCAGTTCTTC. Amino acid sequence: CASSYSFSGGSSYNEQFF.

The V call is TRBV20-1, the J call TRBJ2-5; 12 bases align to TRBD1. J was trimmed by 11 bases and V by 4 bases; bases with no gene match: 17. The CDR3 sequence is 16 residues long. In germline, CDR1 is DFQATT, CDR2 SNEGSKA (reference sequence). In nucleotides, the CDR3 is TGCAGTGCTATGACGGGACAGGGGGCCAGACTCGATGAGCAGTACTTC. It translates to CSAMTGQGARLDEQYF.

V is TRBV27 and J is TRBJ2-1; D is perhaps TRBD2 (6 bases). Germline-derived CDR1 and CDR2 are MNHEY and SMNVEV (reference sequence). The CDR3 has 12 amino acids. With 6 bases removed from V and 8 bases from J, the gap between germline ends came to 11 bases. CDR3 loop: CASRRGGYEQFF. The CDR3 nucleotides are TGTGCCAGCAGGCGGGGCGGCTATGAGCAGTTCTTC.

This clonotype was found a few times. CDR3 residues: CASSSERARREQFF. The CDR3 DNA reads TGTGCCAGCAGCTCAGAGCGGGCCCGCCGAGAGCAGTTCTTC. The V gene is TRBV13, the J gene TRBJ2-1; the D gene is possibly TRBD2 (6 bases). Germline V CDR1 and CDR2: PRHDT, FYEKMQ (reference sequence). The CDR3 is 14 residues long. Trimming shortened V by 4 bases and J by 10 bases, and 17 bases separated the two germline ends.

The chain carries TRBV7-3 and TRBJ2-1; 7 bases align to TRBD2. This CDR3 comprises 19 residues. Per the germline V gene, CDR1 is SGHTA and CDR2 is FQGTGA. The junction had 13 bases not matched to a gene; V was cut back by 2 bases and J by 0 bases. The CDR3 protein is CASSLQSGRAQSSYNEQFF. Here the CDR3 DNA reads TGTGCCAGCAGCTTACAATCGGGGAGGGCGCAGAGCTCCTACAATGAGCAGTTCTTC.

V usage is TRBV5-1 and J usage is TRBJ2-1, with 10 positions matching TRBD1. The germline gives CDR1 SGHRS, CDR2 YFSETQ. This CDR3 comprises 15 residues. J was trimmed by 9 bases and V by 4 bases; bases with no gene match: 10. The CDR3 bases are TGCGCCAGCAGCACCCGGGACAGGGGTTGGGGTGAGCAGTTCTTC. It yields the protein CASSTRDRGWGEQFF.

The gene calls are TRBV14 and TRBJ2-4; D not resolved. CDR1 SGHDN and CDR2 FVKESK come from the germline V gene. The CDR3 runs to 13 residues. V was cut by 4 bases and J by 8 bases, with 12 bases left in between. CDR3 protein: CASSPVGSDIQYF. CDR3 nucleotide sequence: TGTGCCAGCAGCCCCGTCGGATCCGACATTCAGTACTTC.

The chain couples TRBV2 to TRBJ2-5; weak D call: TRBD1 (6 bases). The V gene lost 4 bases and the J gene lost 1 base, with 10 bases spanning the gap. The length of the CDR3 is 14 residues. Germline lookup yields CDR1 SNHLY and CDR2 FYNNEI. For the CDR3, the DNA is TGTGCCAGCAGTGGGATGACAGGCCAAGAGACCCAGTACTTC. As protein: CASSGMTGQETQYF.

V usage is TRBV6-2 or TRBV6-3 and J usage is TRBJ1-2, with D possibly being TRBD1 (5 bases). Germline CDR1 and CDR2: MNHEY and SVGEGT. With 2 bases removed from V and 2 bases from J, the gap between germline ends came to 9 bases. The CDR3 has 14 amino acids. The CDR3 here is CASSYETANYGYTF. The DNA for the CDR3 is TGTGCCAGCAGTTACGAGACAGCCAACTATGGCTACACCTTC.